This record concerns one T cell receptor beta chain sequence. Participants spanned ages about 18 to 100 years and resided in roughly 26 US areas. Grouping used clinical history reported by participants in a survey and questionnaire. The data stem from a study of blood T cell repertoires in COVID-19. Study information: Both acute and convalescent COVID-19 samples were obtained from the United States, Italy and Spain. PBMCs, B-cell-depleted T cells, or T cells were the source of the cDNA or gDNA that made up the material.

This table comes from immunoSEQ multiplex PCR, and its TCRdb copy is limited to in-frame clones, with some not included. The sample lists approximately 160,000 clones, about 90% occurring once. CDR3 length: 14 amino acids. Looked up from germline, CDR1 is SGHTA and CDR2 is FQGNSA. Deletions cut 5 bases from V and 0 bases from J, with 10 bases between. The TCR originated in a woman aged 45-60 years who had recovered from COVID-19. The chain combines TRBV7-2 with TRBJ1-1, with no clear D. Specimen: PBMCs or T cells enriched from blood (not recorded which). The CDR3, as DNA: TGTGCCAGCAGCCCCGGAGCCATGAACACTGAAGCTTTCTTT. Translating gives CASSPGAMNTEAFF.